This T cell receptor (beta chain) was found in a study of identical twins listed by TCRdb under 2016. Turning to the overall study: TCR alpha and beta repertoires from monozygotic twins, unrelated adults of various ages and cord blood were deep-sequenced to test whether fetal clonotypes persist. To rule out contamination, replicate twin experiments were performed at different times with different library preparation protocols. The paper as a whole reports these results and caveats: Fewer insertions were carried by abundant cord blood beta clonotypes, a similar but weaker trend appeared in young adult naive repertoires, and no such trend appeared in memory repertoires. Invariant T cells such as MAIT and iNKT could partly confound zero-insertion analyses, though diverse VJ usage argued against this for most clonotypes. Out-of-frame TCR alpha sequences shared between twins showed an excess of low generation-probability sequences compared with coincidental sharing between unrelated individuals. A weaker excess of twin sharing was found in beta out-of-frame sequences because the signal-to-noise ratio was lowered by fewer shared sequences. Conclusions relied on cross-sectional statistical analysis, since the same donors could not be followed over many years. Out-of-frame TCR alpha sharing in monozygotic twins was systematically underestimated by recombination models, whereas sharing between unrelated individuals was in agreement with the recombination models.

A note on this clonotype: It has no known antigen specificity. Base quality data are lacking; no much larger clone is found one base away.

Every donor in the study was a healthy Caucasian. The twin cohort comprised three pairs of female monozygotic twins, all aged roughly 18 to 30 years. RNA for TCR libraries was isolated from peripheral blood mononuclear cells. The library came from 5' RACE. Data came from an Illumina HiSeq 2000. A universal primer binding site was added through template switching, and the final cDNA carried a unique molecular identifier so that TCR cDNA molecules could be counted accurately. Specific primers in the conserved constant-segment region were used to synthesize first-strand cDNA for TCR alpha and beta chains. To control for contamination, every cDNA library carried two barcodes: a SMART-Mk sample barcode plus Illumina barcodes. TruSeq adapter sequences and Illumina sample barcodes were added in two successive PCR steps. TCR alpha and beta cDNA libraries were sequenced on the Illumina HiSeq platform with custom primers. From the authors' description of their analysis: Unique molecular identifiers were extracted from raw reads with MiGEC, and CDR3 positions were determined with MiXCR. Recombination models were inferred per individual with the repgenHMM and IGoR tools using an EM algorithm. Shared clonotype analysis was performed with the tcR package in R, normalizing sharing by the product of cloneset sizes. Out-of-frame nonproductive sequences were analyzed to study raw recombination free of thymic and clonal selection effects. Clones were called with MiXCR by TCRdb after fastp trimmed the public reads at Q25, and only in-frame beta chains were retained. Each record represents a unique CDR3 protein, reported with the most common genes and DNA among its rows. TCRdb, not the original authors, processed these V and J calls. The sample table records 500,000 to 700,000 distinct CDR3 sequences; roughly 7.2% of these occur just once. Jointly, the top ten make up less than 2% of the sample.

Relative to germline, V is missing 7 bases and J is missing 6 bases, with 9 bases of the junction outside any gene match. Taken from cysteine to phenylalanine, the CDR3 has 15 residues. Of all the DNA, just the CDR3 is kept, 45 bases in frame from base 1. The sample was also linked to a second study, of yellow fever vaccine responses in identical twins. The second paper further reports: The T cell response to vaccination in identical twins was reported by the authors to appear partly convergent and partly personalized. The study precisely tracked vaccine-responding T cell clones in identical twins.

This clonotype was sampled from a woman under 30 in good health. Sequenced sample: PBMCs. The chain was built from TRBV12-3 or TRBV12-4 and TRBJ2-2, and 9 bases in between align with TRBD1. The DNA reads as follows: TGTGCCAGCAACCTACAGGGGGCGGTGGCCGGGGAGCTGTTTTTT. It is translated as CASNLQGAVAGELFF.